The rows below give T cell receptor beta chains drawn from one sample of a study of T cells in Graves' hyperthyroidism and ophthalmopathy. MiXCR, run by TCRdb on the multiplex PCR reads, gives a single entry per CDR3 protein. This sample has roughly 420,000 distinct CDR3 sequences, with about 15% found just once. Sequenced material: blood. Receptors originate from a woman under 30 with Graves' hyperthyroidism. Each CDR3 is given with its conserved first and last residue. The D gene is left open where the match is weak. Part of the rows lack a size; the others show once, few, many or a class for expanded clones.

V gene: TRBV4-3
D gene: NA
clone size: NA
J gene: TRBJ2-1
CDR3 DNA: TGCGCCAGCAGCCAAGAACTAGGGGGGAACTACAATGAGCAGTTCTTC
CDR3 protein: CASSQELGGNYNEQFF

V gene: TRBV27
D gene: NA
clone size: many
J gene: TRBJ1-5
CDR3 DNA: TGTGCCAGCAGTTTATTTCTGCCGGCATATAGCAATCAGCCCCAGCATTTT
CDR3 protein: CASSLFLPAYSNQPQHF

V gene: TRBV3-1
D gene: NA
clone size: many
J gene: TRBJ2-4
CDR3 DNA: TGTGCCAGCAGCCAAAGGGGAGTGGCGAATGTCATTCAGTACTTC
CDR3 protein: CASSQRGVANVIQYF

V gene: TRBV4-1
D gene: NA
clone size: many
J gene: TRBJ2-5
CDR3 DNA: TGCGCCAGCAGCCACCTGAACCTGTACCAAGAGACCCAGTACTTC
CDR3 protein: CASSHLNLYQETQYF

V gene: TRBV6-2/TRBV6-3
D gene: TRBD2
clone size: many
J gene: TRBJ2-3
CDR3 DNA: TGTGCCAGCAGTTACGACGTGCGGGGGGCTATTAGCACAGATACGCAGTATTTT
CDR3 protein: CASSYDVRGAISTDTQYF

V gene: TRBV9
D gene: NA
clone size: few
J gene: TRBJ2-7
CDR3 DNA: TGTGCCAGCAGCGTAGGGCCGACGTCAAGGTACGAGCAGTACTTC
CDR3 protein: CASSVGPTSRYEQYF

V gene: TRBV7-3
D gene: TRBD2
clone size: NA
J gene: TRBJ2-1
CDR3 DNA: TGTGCCAGCAGCCCGGGACTAGGCGACAATGAGCAGTTCTTC
CDR3 protein: CASSPGLGDNEQFF

V gene: TRBV6-2/TRBV6-3
D gene: NA
clone size: many
J gene: TRBJ1-5
CDR3 DNA: TGTGCCAGCAGTCACACCAACCTACAGCCCCAGCATTTT
CDR3 protein: CASSHTNLQPQHF

V gene: TRBV28
D gene: TRBD2
clone size: NA
J gene: TRBJ2-3
CDR3 DNA: TGTGCCAGCCGAGCGGGGCCGGGGACAGATACGCAGTATTTT
CDR3 protein: CASRAGPGTDTQYF

V gene: TRBV7-8
D gene: TRBD2
clone size: many
J gene: TRBJ2-1
CDR3 DNA: TGTGCCAGCGGGATAGCGGGGACCTCCTACAATGAGCAGTTCTTC
CDR3 protein: CASGIAGTSYNEQFF

V gene: TRBV6-1
D gene: NA
clone size: few
J gene: TRBJ1-4
CDR3 DNA: TGTGCCAGCAGTGCGACCGGAAAACTGTTTTTT
CDR3 protein: CASSATGKLFF

V gene: TRBV6-1
D gene: NA
clone size: many
J gene: TRBJ1-1
CDR3 DNA: TGTGCCAGCAGTGAAATGGGGGCCCGGCGGGACACTGAAGCTTTCTTT
CDR3 protein: CASSEMGARRDTEAFF

V gene: TRBV18
D gene: TRBD1
clone size: many
J gene: TRBJ2-5
CDR3 DNA: TGTGCCAGCTCACCTCCGAGGACAGGGGAAGAGACCCAGTACTTC
CDR3 protein: CASSPPRTGEETQYF

V gene: TRBV4-1
D gene: NA
clone size: few
J gene: TRBJ1-2
CDR3 DNA: TGCGCCAGCAGCCAACCGACAGTAACCTTCTATGGCTACACCTTC
CDR3 protein: CASSQPTVTFYGYTF

V gene: TRBV5-4
D gene: NA
clone size: few
J gene: TRBJ1-2
CDR3 DNA: TGTGCCAGCAGCTTGGGAGCAGGGAACTATGGCTACACCTTC
CDR3 protein: CASSLGAGNYGYTF

V gene: TRBV20-1
D gene: NA
clone size: many
J gene: TRBJ1-5
CDR3 DNA: TGCAGTGCTAGAGTACAGGCGGTAAATCAGCCCCAGCATTTT
CDR3 protein: CSARVQAVNQPQHF

V gene: TRBV10-3
D gene: TRBD1
clone size: NA
J gene: TRBJ2-5
CDR3 DNA: TGTGCCATCAGTGACTTCGGGACAGGCCAAGAGACCCAGTACTTC
CDR3 protein: CAISDFGTGQETQYF

V gene: TRBV6-1
D gene: NA
clone size: many
J gene: TRBJ1-1
CDR3 DNA: TGTGCCACCCGGGAGCTTTCGACGAACACTGAAGCTTTCTTT
CDR3 protein: CATRELSTNTEAFF

V gene: TRBV2
D gene: NA
clone size: many
J gene: TRBJ1-5
CDR3 DNA: TGTGCCAGCAATCCGGGCCCTAATAGCAATCAGCCCCAGCATTTT
CDR3 protein: CASNPGPNSNQPQHF

V gene: TRBV7-8
D gene: TRBD1
clone size: NA
J gene: TRBJ2-2
CDR3 DNA: TGTGCCAGCAGCTTTCTACTGGGACAGGGGCCCGGGGAGCTGTTTTTT
CDR3 protein: CASSFLLGQGPGELFF

V gene: TRBV6-1
D gene: TRBD1
clone size: many
J gene: TRBJ1-1
CDR3 DNA: TGTGCCAGCAGTGAAGTGGACAGGGCAGGAGCTTTCTTT
CDR3 protein: CASSEVDRAGAFF

V gene: TRBV12-3/TRBV12-4
D gene: NA
clone size: many
J gene: TRBJ2-5
CDR3 DNA: TGTGCCAGCAGTTTGACAGGTGCATCGGAATACTTC
CDR3 protein: CASSLTGASEYF

V gene: TRBV7-8
D gene: TRBD2
clone size: few
J gene: TRBJ2-3
CDR3 DNA: TGTGCCAGCAGCTTAGTCGTCGCTAGCGGGGGAACCCCAGATACGCAGTATTTT
CDR3 protein: CASSLVVASGGTPDTQYF

V gene: TRBV6-2/TRBV6-3
D gene: NA
clone size: many
J gene: TRBJ1-1
CDR3 DNA: TGTGCCAGCAGCTGGGCCCGGGGCACTGAAGCTTTCTTT
CDR3 protein: CASSWARGTEAFF

V gene: TRBV28
D gene: TRBD2
clone size: many
J gene: TRBJ2-7
CDR3 DNA: TGTGCCAGCAGTCCCGGGACTAGCGGGAGAGTCGAGCAGTACTTC
CDR3 protein: CASSPGTSGRVEQYF

V gene: TRBV6-6
D gene: NA
clone size: NA
J gene: TRBJ2-7
CDR3 DNA: TGTGCCAGCAGTTACTCGATAAGCGATGGGCAGTACTTC
CDR3 protein: CASSYSISDGQYF

V gene: TRBV13
D gene: NA
clone size: many
J gene: TRBJ1-1
CDR3 DNA: TGTGCCAGCGGGGCGGGGGCGTTCACTGAAGCTTTCTTT
CDR3 protein: CASGAGAFTEAFF

V gene: TRBV11-2
D gene: NA
clone size: many
J gene: TRBJ2-3
CDR3 DNA: TGTGCCAGCAGCTTACGAGGGGGGGCCCCTAGCACAGATACGCAGTATTTT
CDR3 protein: CASSLRGGAPSTDTQYF

V gene: TRBV18
D gene: NA
clone size: many
J gene: TRBJ1-1
CDR3 DNA: TGTGCCAGCTCTCCGGGGGTCTCGAGGCACACTGAAGCTTTCTTT
CDR3 protein: CASSPGVSRHTEAFF

V gene: TRBV19
D gene: NA
clone size: few
J gene: TRBJ2-1
CDR3 DNA: TGTGCCAGTAGTACCCCAAGACAGGCCAGCTCCTACAATGAGCAGTTCTTC
CDR3 protein: CASSTPRQASSYNEQFF

V gene: TRBV7-3
D gene: TRBD1
clone size: many
J gene: TRBJ2-1
CDR3 DNA: TGTGCCAGCAGCCCTGGACAGGTCTCCTACAATGAGCAGTTCTTC
CDR3 protein: CASSPGQVSYNEQFF

V gene: TRBV2
D gene: NA
clone size: many
J gene: TRBJ1-2
CDR3 DNA: TGTGCCAGCAGTGAAGGGATGGGGGGGCGCGATTCTGGCTACACCTTC
CDR3 protein: CASSEGMGGRDSGYTF

V gene: TRBV20-1
D gene: NA
clone size: few
J gene: TRBJ2-7
CDR3 DNA: TGCAGTGCTAGAGAGAGGTCGCGCTACGAGCAGTACTTC
CDR3 protein: CSARERSRYEQYF

V gene: TRBV6-1
D gene: TRBD1
clone size: many
J gene: TRBJ1-5
CDR3 DNA: TGTGCCAGCGGACAGGTTAATCAGCCCCAGCATTTT
CDR3 protein: CASGQVNQPQHF

V gene: TRBV20-1
D gene: NA
clone size: many
J gene: TRBJ2-3
CDR3 DNA: TGCAGTGCTAGAGCTCTTGGCACCACAGATACGCAGTATTTT
CDR3 protein: CSARALGTTDTQYF

V gene: TRBV28
D gene: NA
clone size: many
J gene: TRBJ2-7
CDR3 DNA: TGTGCCAGCAGTTTATATTTGAGAAACGAGCAGTACTTC
CDR3 protein: CASSLYLRNEQYF

V gene: TRBV7-9
D gene: NA
clone size: few
J gene: TRBJ1-1
CDR3 DNA: TGTGCCAGCAGCTTTGGTTGGACCGGGGCTGAAGCTTTCTTT
CDR3 protein: CASSFGWTGAEAFF

V gene: TRBV4-3
D gene: NA
clone size: NA
J gene: TRBJ2-7
CDR3 DNA: TGCGCCAGCAGCGGATGCCCCGGGACGCTAAACTACGAGCAGTACTTC
CDR3 protein: CASSGCPGTLNYEQYF

V gene: TRBV28
D gene: NA
clone size: many
J gene: TRBJ1-5
CDR3 DNA: TGTGCCAGCAATGTAGGGATTAATCAGCCCCAGCATTTT
CDR3 protein: CASNVGINQPQHF

V gene: TRBV29-1
D gene: NA
clone size: NA
J gene: TRBJ2-7
CDR3 DNA: TGCAGCGTCCCCGACAGGTCCTACGAGCAGTACTTC
CDR3 protein: CSVPDRSYEQYF

V gene: TRBV9
D gene: TRBD1
clone size: few
J gene: TRBJ1-1
CDR3 DNA: TGTGCCAGCAGCGCATTTGAACAGGGGGAGAACACTGAAGCTTTCTTT
CDR3 protein: CASSAFEQGENTEAFF

V gene: TRBV6-5
D gene: NA
clone size: many
J gene: TRBJ1-3
CDR3 DNA: TGTGCCAGCAGTTACTCAGGGGCGGCGGGAAACACCATATATTTT
CDR3 protein: CASSYSGAAGNTIYF

V gene: TRBV20-1
D gene: NA
clone size: many
J gene: TRBJ1-1
CDR3 DNA: TGCAGTGCCCCGACCAACACTGAAGCTTTCTTT
CDR3 protein: CSAPTNTEAFF